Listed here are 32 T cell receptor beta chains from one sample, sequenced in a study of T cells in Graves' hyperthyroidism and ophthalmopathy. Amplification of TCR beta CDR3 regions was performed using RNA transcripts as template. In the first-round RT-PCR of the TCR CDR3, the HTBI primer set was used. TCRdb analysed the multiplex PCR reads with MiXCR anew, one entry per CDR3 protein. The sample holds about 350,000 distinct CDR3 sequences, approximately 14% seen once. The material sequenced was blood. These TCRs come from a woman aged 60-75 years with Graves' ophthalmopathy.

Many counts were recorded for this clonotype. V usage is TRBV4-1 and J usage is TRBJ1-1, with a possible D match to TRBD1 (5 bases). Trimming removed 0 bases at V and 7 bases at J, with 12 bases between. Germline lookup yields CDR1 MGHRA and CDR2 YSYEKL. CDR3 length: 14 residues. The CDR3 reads CASSQDFGTGEAFF. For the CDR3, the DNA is TGCGCCAGCAGCCAAGATTTCGGGACGGGTGAAGCTTTCTTT.

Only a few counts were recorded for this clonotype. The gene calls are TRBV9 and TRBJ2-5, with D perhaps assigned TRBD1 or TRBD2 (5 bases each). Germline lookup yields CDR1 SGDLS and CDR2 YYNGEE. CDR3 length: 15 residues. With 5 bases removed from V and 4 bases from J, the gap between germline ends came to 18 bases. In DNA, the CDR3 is TGTGCCAGCAGTGGGTTAATGGGACCCTCAGAGACCCAGTACTTC. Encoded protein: CASSGLMGPSETQYF.

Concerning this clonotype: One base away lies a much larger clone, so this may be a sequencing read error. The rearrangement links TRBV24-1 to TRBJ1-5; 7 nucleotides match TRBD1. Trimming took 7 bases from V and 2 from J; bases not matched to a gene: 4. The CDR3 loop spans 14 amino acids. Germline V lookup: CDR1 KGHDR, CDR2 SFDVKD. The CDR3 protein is CATSGTERNQPQHF. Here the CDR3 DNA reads TGTGCCACCAGCGGGACAGAACGCAATCAGCCCCAGCATTTT.

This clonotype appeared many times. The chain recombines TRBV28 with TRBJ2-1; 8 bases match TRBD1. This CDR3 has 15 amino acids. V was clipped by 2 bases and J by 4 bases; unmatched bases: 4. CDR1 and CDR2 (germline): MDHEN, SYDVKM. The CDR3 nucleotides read TGTGCCAGCAGTTTAGGGGGACAGGTATACAATGAGCAGTTCTTC. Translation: CASSLGGQVYNEQFF.

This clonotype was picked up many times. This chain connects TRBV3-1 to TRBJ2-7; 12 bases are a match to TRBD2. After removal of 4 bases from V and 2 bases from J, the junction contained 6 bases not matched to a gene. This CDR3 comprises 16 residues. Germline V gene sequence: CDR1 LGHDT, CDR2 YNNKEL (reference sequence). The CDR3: CASSPVTSGSTYEQYF. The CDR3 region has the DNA TGTGCCAGCAGCCCCGTGACTAGCGGGAGTACCTACGAGCAGTACTTC.

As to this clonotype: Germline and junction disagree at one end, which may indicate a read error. CDR3 in amino acids: CAISEGTSGGGYEQYF. The CDR3 coding sequence is TGTGCCATCAGTGAGGGGACTAGCGGGGGGGGATACGAGCAGTACTTC. The V call is TRBV25-1, the J call TRBJ2-7, with TRBD2 matching over 16 bases. The CDR3 spans 16 residues. In germline, CDR1 is MGHDK, CDR2 SYGVNS.

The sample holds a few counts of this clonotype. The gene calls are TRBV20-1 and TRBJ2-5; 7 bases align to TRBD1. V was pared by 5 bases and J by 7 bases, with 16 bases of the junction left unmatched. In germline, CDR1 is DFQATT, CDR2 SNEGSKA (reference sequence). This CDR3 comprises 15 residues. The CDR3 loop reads CSAPQRTGRAATQYF. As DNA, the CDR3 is TGCAGTGCTCCCCAAAGGACAGGAAGGGCAGCGACCCAGTACTTC.

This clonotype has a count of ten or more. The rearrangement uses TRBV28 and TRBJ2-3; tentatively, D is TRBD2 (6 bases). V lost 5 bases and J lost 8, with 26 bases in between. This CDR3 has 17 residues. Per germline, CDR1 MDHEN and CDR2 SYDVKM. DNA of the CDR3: TGTGCCAGCAGTCCGCTTGGACCGCGGCCGGGTAGCGGTACGCAGTATTTT. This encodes CASSPLGPRPGSGTQYF.

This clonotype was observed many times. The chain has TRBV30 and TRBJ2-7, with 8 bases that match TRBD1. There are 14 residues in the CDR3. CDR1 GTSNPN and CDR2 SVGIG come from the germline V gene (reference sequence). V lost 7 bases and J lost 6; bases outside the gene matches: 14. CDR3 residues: CAFGEQGVSFEQYF. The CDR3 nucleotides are TGTGCCTTTGGCGAACAGGGGGTTTCATTCGAGCAGTACTTC.

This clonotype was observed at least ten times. Written as DNA, the CDR3 is TGTGCCAGCAGCTCCACCACTGACAGGTTTGAAGCTTTCTTT. This translates into CASSSTTDRFEAFF. This chain joins TRBV28 and TRBJ1-1; tentative D call: TRBD1 (6 bases). Trimming cost V 6 bases and J 7 bases, with 18 bases left between them. The CDR3 totals 14 residues. Germline V lookup: CDR1 MDHEN, CDR2 SYDVKM.

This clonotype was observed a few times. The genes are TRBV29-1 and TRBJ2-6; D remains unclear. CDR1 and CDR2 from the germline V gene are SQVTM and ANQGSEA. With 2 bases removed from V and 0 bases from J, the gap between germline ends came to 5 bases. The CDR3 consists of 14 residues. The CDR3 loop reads CSVEFLSGANVLTF. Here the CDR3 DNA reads TGCAGCGTTGAATTTCTCTCTGGGGCCAACGTCCTGACTTTC.

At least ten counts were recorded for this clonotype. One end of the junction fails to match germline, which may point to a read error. CDR3 sequence: CASSRQGGMSYEQYF. The CDR3 DNA reads as TGTGCCAGCAGCCGTCAGGGGGGAATGTCCTACGAACAGTACTTC. The J gene is TRBJ2-7, the V gene TRBV7-3, with a possible D match to TRBD1 (7 bases). CDR1 and CDR2 from the germline V gene are SGHTA and FQGTGA. The CDR3 extends over 15 amino acids.

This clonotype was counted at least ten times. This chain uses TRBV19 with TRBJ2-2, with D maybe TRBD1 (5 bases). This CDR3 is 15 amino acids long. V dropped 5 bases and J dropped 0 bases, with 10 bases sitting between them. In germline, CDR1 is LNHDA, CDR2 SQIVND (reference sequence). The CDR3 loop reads CASSRRGANTGELFF. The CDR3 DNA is TGTGCCAGTAGTCGAAGGGGCGCGAACACCGGGGAGCTGTTTTTT.

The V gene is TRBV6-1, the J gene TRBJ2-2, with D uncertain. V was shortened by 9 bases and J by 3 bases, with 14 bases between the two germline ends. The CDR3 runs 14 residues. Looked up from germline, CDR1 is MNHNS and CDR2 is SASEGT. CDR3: CARRPRPYTGELFF. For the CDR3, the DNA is TGTGCCAGAAGACCCCGGCCTTACACCGGGGAGCTGTTTTTT.

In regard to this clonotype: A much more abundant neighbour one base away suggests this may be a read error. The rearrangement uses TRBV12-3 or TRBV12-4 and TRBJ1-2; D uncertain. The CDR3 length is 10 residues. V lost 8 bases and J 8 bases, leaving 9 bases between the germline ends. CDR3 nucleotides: TGTGCCAGCGCCGGAAGGGGCTACACCTTC. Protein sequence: CASAGRGYTF.

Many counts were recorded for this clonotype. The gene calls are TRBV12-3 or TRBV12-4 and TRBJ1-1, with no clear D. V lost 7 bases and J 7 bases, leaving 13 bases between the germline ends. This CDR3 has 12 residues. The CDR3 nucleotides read TGTGCCAGCACTATATACGGGAGTGAAGCTTTCTTT. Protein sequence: CASTIYGSEAFF.

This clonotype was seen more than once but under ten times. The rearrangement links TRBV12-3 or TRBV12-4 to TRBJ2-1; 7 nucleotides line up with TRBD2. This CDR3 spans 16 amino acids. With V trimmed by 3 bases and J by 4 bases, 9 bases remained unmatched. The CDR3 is CASSFVASGAYNEQFF. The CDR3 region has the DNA TGTGCCAGCAGTTTTGTGGCTAGCGGAGCATACAATGAGCAGTTCTTC.

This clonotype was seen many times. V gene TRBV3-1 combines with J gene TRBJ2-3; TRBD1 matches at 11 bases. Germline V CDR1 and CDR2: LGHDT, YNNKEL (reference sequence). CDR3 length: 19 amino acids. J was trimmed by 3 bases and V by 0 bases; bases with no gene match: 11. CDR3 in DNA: TGTGCCAGCAGCCAAGATCGACCCCTCCGGGACAGGGGGACAGATACGCAGTATTTT. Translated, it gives CASSQDRPLRDRGTDTQYF.

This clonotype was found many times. The CDR3 region is CASGKRGLPYNSPLHF. CDR3 sequence (DNA): TGTGCCAGCGGAAAAAGGGGGCTTCCCTATAATTCACCCCTCCACTTT. J is TRBJ1-6 and V is TRBV7-9; 7 bases agree with TRBD1. This CDR3 contains 16 residues. Germline V gives CDR1 SEHNR, CDR2 FQNEAQ (reference sequence). V dropped 8 bases and J dropped 2; count of bases not matched to a gene: 9.

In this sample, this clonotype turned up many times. CDR3 nucleotide sequence: TGTGCCAGCAGAGTTGGGTCCGTGGGCGACACCGGGGAGCTGTTTTTT. Protein sequence: CASRVGSVGDTGELFF. The rearrangement links TRBV28 to TRBJ2-2; D is undetermined. Per germline, CDR1 MDHEN and CDR2 SYDVKM. Trimming took 6 bases from V and 3 from J, leaving 17 bases between them. The CDR3 is 16 residues long.

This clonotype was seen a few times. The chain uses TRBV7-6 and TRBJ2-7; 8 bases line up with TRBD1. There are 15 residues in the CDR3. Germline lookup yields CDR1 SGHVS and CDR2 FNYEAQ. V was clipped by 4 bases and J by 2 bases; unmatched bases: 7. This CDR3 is CASSSLRGPAYEQYF. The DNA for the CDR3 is TGTGCCAGCAGCTCACTCAGGGGGCCGGCCTACGAGCAGTACTTC.

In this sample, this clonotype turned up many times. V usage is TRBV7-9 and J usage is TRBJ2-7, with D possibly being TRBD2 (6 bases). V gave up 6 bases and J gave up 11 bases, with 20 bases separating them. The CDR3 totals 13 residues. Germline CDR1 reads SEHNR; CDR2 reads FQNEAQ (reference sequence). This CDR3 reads CASSPRDSTEEYF. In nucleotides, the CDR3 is TGTGCCAGCAGTCCCCGGGACTCAACGGAGGAGTACTTC.

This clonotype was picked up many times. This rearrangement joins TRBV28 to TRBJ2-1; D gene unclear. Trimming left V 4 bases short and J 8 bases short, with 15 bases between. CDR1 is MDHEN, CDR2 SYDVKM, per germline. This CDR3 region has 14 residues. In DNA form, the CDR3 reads TGTGCCAGCAGTTCACAATTGGACCCGCATGAGCAGTTCTTC. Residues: CASSSQLDPHEQFF.

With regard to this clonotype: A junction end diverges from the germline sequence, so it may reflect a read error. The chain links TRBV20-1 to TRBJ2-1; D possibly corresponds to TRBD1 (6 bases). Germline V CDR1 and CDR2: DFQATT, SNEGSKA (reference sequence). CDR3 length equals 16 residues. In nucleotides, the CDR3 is TGCAATGCTAGAGATCGAAGAGGGGGTTCCTACAATGAGCAGTTCTTC. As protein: CNARDRRGGSYNEQFF.

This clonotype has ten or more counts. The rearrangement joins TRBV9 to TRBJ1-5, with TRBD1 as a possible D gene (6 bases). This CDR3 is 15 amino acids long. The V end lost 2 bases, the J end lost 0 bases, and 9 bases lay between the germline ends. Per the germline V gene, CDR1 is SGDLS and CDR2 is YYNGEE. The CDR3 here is CASSVSGVSNQPQHF. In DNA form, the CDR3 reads TGTGCCAGCAGCGTCTCAGGGGTTAGCAATCAGCCCCAGCATTTT.

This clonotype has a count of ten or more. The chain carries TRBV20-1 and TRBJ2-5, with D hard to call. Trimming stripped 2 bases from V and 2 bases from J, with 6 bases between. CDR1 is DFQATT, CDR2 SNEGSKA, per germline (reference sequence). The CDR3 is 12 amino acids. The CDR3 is CSARWTQETQYF. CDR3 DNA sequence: TGCAGTGCTAGATGGACGCAAGAGACCCAGTACTTC.

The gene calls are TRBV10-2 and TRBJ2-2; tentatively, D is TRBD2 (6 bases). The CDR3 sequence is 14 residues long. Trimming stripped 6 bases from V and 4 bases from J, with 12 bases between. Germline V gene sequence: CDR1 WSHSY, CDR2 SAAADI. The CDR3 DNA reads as TGCGCCAGCAGGGAAGGAGGGCTCACCGGGGAGCTGTTTTTT. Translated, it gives CASREGGLTGELFF.

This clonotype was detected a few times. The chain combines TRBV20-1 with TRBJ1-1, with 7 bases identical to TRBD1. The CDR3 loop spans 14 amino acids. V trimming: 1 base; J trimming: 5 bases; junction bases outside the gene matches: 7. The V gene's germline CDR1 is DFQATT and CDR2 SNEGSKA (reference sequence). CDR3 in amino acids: CSARGEGAGTEAFF. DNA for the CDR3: TGCAGTGCTAGAGGAGAGGGGGCAGGAACTGAAGCTTTCTTT.

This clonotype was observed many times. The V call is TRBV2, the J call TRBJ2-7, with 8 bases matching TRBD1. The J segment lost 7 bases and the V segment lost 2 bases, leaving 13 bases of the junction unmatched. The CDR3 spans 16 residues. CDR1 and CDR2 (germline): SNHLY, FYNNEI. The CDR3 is CASSEMLSGGFEEQYF. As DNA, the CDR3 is TGTGCCAGCAGTGAAATGCTATCAGGGGGCTTTGAGGAGCAGTACTTC.

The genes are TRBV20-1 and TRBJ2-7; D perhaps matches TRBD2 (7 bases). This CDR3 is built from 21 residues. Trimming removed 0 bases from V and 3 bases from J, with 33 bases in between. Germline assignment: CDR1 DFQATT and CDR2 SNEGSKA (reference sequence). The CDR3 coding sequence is TGCAGTGCTAGAGATGCCCAGGAGAGCCGGACAGTGACTAGCACTTACTACGAGCAGTACTTC. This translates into CSARDAQESRTVTSTYYEQYF.

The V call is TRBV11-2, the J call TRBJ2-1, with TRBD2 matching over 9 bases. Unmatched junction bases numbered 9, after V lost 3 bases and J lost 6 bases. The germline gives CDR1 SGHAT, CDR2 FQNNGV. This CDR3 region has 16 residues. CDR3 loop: CASSLIAGGPSNEQFF. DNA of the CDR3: TGTGCCAGCAGCTTGATCGCGGGAGGGCCGAGCAATGAGCAGTTCTTC. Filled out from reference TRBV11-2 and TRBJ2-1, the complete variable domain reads EAGVAQSPRYKIIEKRQSVAFWCNPISGHATLYWYQQILGQGPKLLIQFQNNGVVDDSQLPKDRFSAERLKGVDSTLKIQPAKLEDSAVYLCASSLIAGGPSNEQFFGPGTRLTVL.

The CDR3 nucleotides read TGCAGTGCGGGCGGGACTAGCGGGAGGGCCGATATCACCGGGGAGCTGTTTTTT. It codes for CSAGGTSGRADITGELFF. This chain links TRBV20-1 with TRBJ2-2; 16 bases agree with TRBD2. This CDR3 region has 18 residues. The ends lost 6 bases at V and 4 bases at J; junction bases unmatched: 11. Germline V lookup: CDR1 DFQATT, CDR2 SNEGSKA (reference sequence).